One sample yielded the 25 T cell receptor beta chains listed below, sequenced in a study of blood T cell repertoires in COVID-19. This table comes from immunoSEQ multiplex PCR, and its TCRdb copy is limited to in-frame clones, with some not included. The sample has over 100,000 clones, around 89% seen once. Material for sequencing was peripheral blood. These receptors came from a man aged 55-75 years with COVID-19, enrolled during active disease.

This clone was recorded once. The genes are TRBV5-1 and TRBJ2-7; 12 bases are shared with TRBD2. Germline V lookup: CDR1 SGHRS, CDR2 YFSETQ. CDR3 length equals 14 residues. Trimming cost V 1 base and J 4 bases; bases outside gene matches: 0. CDR3 residues: CASSLTSGGYEQYF. In DNA, the CDR3 is TGCGCCAGCAGCTTGACTAGCGGGGGGTACGAGCAGTACTTC.

The V and J genes are TRBV14 and TRBJ1-2; a weak D match, TRBD1 (5 bases). Germline V gene lookup returns CDR1 SGHDN and CDR2 FVKESK. The CDR3 covers 13 residues. Trimming shortened V by 1 base and J by 4 bases, and 7 bases separated the two germline ends. CDR3 sequence: CASSQVQGYGYTF. CDR3 sequence (DNA): TGTGCCAGCAGCCAAGTCCAGGGCTATGGCTACACCTTC.

V is TRBV28 and J is TRBJ2-5; possible D gene TRBD1, 5 bases. CDR1 and CDR2 from the germline V gene are MDHEN and SYDVKM. V lost 4 bases and J 5 bases, leaving 14 bases between the germline ends. The CDR3 consists of 14 residues. This CDR3 reads CASSSLGDRETQYF. DNA for the CDR3: TGTGCCAGCAGTTCCTTAGGGGATCGGGAGACCCAGTACTTC.

The V call is TRBV5-1, the J call TRBJ2-1, with 8 bases lining up with TRBD2. The germline V gene has CDR1 SGHRS and CDR2 YFSETQ. This CDR3 has 13 amino acids. The junction had 3 bases not matched to a gene; V was cut back by 2 bases and J by 8 bases. CDR3 sequence: CASSFSGVDEQFF. DNA for the CDR3: TGCGCCAGCAGCTTTAGCGGGGTCGATGAGCAGTTCTTC.

The genes are TRBV9 and TRBJ2-2, with 10 bases matching TRBD1. This CDR3 is built from 16 residues. CDR1 SGDLS and CDR2 YYNGEE come from the germline V gene. The J segment lost 5 bases and the V segment lost 1 base, leaving 5 bases of the junction unmatched. CDR3 protein: CASSVRGDRGTGELFF. The CDR3 nucleotides read TGTGCCAGCAGCGTAAGGGGGGACAGGGGTACCGGGGAGCTGTTTTTT.

This sequence joins TRBV5-1 and TRBJ2-5, with 7 positions matching TRBD2. The CDR3 has 14 residues. Germline assignment: CDR1 SGHRS and CDR2 YFSETQ. The V segment lost 3 bases and the J segment 2 bases; nucleotides outside the gene matches: 4. CDR3 region: CASSSGTNQETQYF. DNA for the CDR3: TGCGCCAGCAGCTCCGGGACTAATCAAGAGACCCAGTACTTC.

This chain joins TRBV28 and TRBJ2-7, with D uncertain. Trimming pared 7 bases from V and 3 bases from J, leaving 19 bases between. CDR3 length: 15 amino acids. Germline CDR1 reads MDHEN; CDR2 reads SYDVKM. In nucleotides, the CDR3 is TGTGCCAGCAATGCGAGAACCGAGGTCCGCTACGAGCAGTACTTC. This translates into CASNARTEVRYEQYF.

This chain connects TRBV5-5 to TRBJ2-6; 13 bases match TRBD2. This CDR3 is built from 19 residues. V gave up 4 bases and J gave up 0 bases; unmatched junction bases: 7. The germline V gene has CDR1 SGHKS and CDR2 YYEKEE (reference sequence). CDR3 in amino acids: CASSPRTSGGLSGANVLTF. CDR3 nucleotide sequence: TGTGCCAGCAGCCCAAGGACTAGCGGGGGCCTCTCTGGGGCCAACGTCCTGACTTTC.

This clone has only a few counts. The chain recombines TRBV6-6 with TRBJ2-2; 11 bases are a match to TRBD1. This CDR3 is built from 15 residues. The V segment lost 7 bases and the J segment 7 bases; nucleotides outside the gene matches: 8. Germline V lookup: CDR1 MNHNY, CDR2 SVGAGI (reference sequence). CDR3 loop: CASTHRDRGDGELFF. CDR3 coding DNA: TGTGCCAGCACCCACCGGGACAGGGGGGACGGGGAGCTGTTTTTT.

The rearrangement uses TRBV6-5 and TRBJ1-6; 7 bases align to TRBD1. This CDR3 is 13 amino acids long. From germline, CDR1 is MNHEY and CDR2 SVGAGI. With V trimmed by 7 bases and J by 7 bases, 4 bases remained unmatched. The CDR3 coding sequence is TGTGCCAGCACGACAGGGCTCAATTCACCCCTCCACTTT. This translates into CASTTGLNSPLHF.

The chain combines TRBV4-2 with TRBJ2-3; perhaps TRBD2 as D (5 bases). V was cut by 0 bases and J by 14 bases, with 15 bases left in between. Germline V gives CDR1 LGHNA, CDR2 YNFKEQ. The CDR3 sequence is 13 residues long. This chain's CDR3 is CASSQDRGLTPYF. CDR3 in DNA: TGTGCCAGCAGCCAAGATAGAGGACTCACTCCGTATTTT.

The V and J genes are TRBV11-2 and TRBJ1-2; D remains unclear. Per the germline V gene, CDR1 is SGHAT and CDR2 is FQNNGV. V lost 5 bases, J lost 4 bases, and 11 bases lay in between. The CDR3 totals 13 residues. The DNA for the CDR3 is TGTGCCAGCAGCCTACTACTCGGCTATGGCTACACCTTC. Protein sequence: CASSLLLGYGYTF.

The chain links TRBV6-1 to TRBJ1-1; D gene unclear. The V gene's germline CDR1 is MNHNS and CDR2 SASEGT. The CDR3 has 13 residues. Between the trimmed V and J ends, which lost 3 bases and 1 base, there was a span of 6 bases. CDR3 protein: CASSERRNTEAFF. CDR3 bases: TGTGCCAGCAGTGAGAGGCGGAACACTGAAGCTTTCTTT.

The gene calls are TRBV7-3 and TRBJ2-1, with a possible D match to TRBD1 (5 bases). The length of the CDR3 is 16 residues. Deletions cut 2 bases from V and 2 bases from J, with 13 bases between. The germline V gene encodes CDR1 SGHTA and CDR2 FQGTGA. Here the CDR3 DNA reads TGTGCCAGCAGCTTAGATGGGGCGCGGACCTACAATGAGCAGTTCTTC. Residues: CASSLDGARTYNEQFF. The whole variable domain, filled in from reference TRBV7-3 and TRBJ2-1, reads GAGVSQTPSNKVTEKGKYVELRCDPISGHTALYWYRQSLGQGPEFLIYFQGTGAADDSGLPNDRFFAVRPEGSVSTLKIQRTERGDSAVYLCASSLDGARTYNEQFFGPGTRLTVL.

This chain uses TRBV28 with TRBJ1-2; 9 bases map to TRBD1. This CDR3 has 15 amino acids. V trimming: 4 bases; J trimming: 6 bases; junction bases outside the gene matches: 9. In germline, CDR1 is MDHEN, CDR2 SYDVKM. The CDR3 region is CASSYHSDRGNGYTF. The CDR3 DNA reads TGTGCCAGCAGTTACCATTCAGACAGGGGGAATGGCTACACCTTC.

The chain links TRBV7-6 to TRBJ1-4; TRBD1 agrees at 8 bases. The germline V gene has CDR1 SGHVS and CDR2 FNYEAQ. The length of the CDR3 is 14 residues. V was pared by 1 base and J by 8 bases, with 3 bases of the junction left unmatched. CDR3 region: CASSLGTGREKLFF. The CDR3, as DNA: TGTGCCAGCAGCTTAGGGACAGGGAGGGAAAAACTGTTTTTT.

V usage is TRBV3-1 (or the pseudogene TRBV3-2) and J usage is TRBJ2-2; 11 bases fit TRBD1. The CDR3 extends over 16 amino acids. Per germline, CDR1 LGHDT and CDR2 YNNKEL (reference sequence). V was pared by 5 bases and J by 5 bases, with 7 bases of the junction left unmatched. The CDR3 sequence: CASSLRTGGLTGELFF. The CDR3 coding sequence is TGTGCCAGCAGCTTGCGGACAGGGGGCCTTACCGGGGAGCTGTTTTTT.

This rearrangement joins TRBV14 to TRBJ1-2, with a weak D call TRBD1 (5 bases). Germline CDR1 and CDR2: SGHDN and FVKESK. V dropped 0 bases and J dropped 2 bases, with 16 bases sitting between them. This CDR3 is 17 amino acids long. The CDR3 here is CASSQDKLPGANYGYTF. For the CDR3, the DNA is TGTGCCAGCAGCCAAGATAAACTCCCTGGGGCGAACTATGGCTACACCTTC.

The chain employs TRBV29-1 and TRBJ1-2; the D gene is possibly TRBD1 (5 bases). The germline V and J ends were trimmed by 5 bases and 3 bases, with 10 bases remaining between them. CDR1 is SQVTM and CDR2 is ANQGSEA in the germline V gene. The CDR3 spans 12 residues. The CDR3 sequence: CSVTDSDYGYTF. For the CDR3, the DNA is TGCAGCGTTACAGACAGCGACTATGGCTACACCTTC.

The chain joins TRBV6-6 to TRBJ1-5; tentative D call: TRBD1 (5 bases). V was shortened by 5 bases and J by 7 bases, with 18 bases between the two germline ends. Per the germline V gene, CDR1 is MNHNY and CDR2 is SVGAGI (reference sequence). The CDR3 extends over 15 amino acids. Here the CDR3 DNA reads TGTGCCAGCAGTCCCCCGAGCAGGGTCGGGCAGCCCCAGCATTTT. Its translation: CASSPPSRVGQPQHF.

The chain is built from TRBV7-9 and TRBJ2-7, with 9 bases matching TRBD1. Germline assignment: CDR1 SEHNR and CDR2 FQNEAQ (reference sequence). J lost 6 bases, V lost 1 base, and 10 bases had no gene match. The CDR3 runs 16 residues. The CDR3 bases are TGTGCCAGCAGCTTAGATTTCGGGACAGGGAGTACCGAGCAGTACTTC. This sequence encodes CASSLDFGTGSTEQYF.

The gene calls are TRBV5-1 and TRBJ2-4; 7 bases map to TRBD2. With V trimmed by 0 bases and J by 2 bases, 5 bases remained unmatched. Germline V CDR1 and CDR2: SGHRS, YFSETQ. There are 16 residues in the CDR3. The CDR3 sequence is CASSLDLGGSKNIQYF. DNA of the CDR3: TGCGCCAGCAGCTTGGACCTCGGGGGGTCCAAAAACATTCAGTACTTC.

This sequence joins TRBV9 and TRBJ2-5, with 10 bases identical to TRBD2. Trimming removed 4 bases from V and 4 bases from J; junction bases left unmatched: 10. Germline CDR1 and CDR2: SGDLS and YYNGEE. This CDR3 has 16 amino acids. The DNA for the CDR3 is TGTGCCAGCAGCTATTCAAGCGGGGGGGCCAGAGAGACCCAGTACTTC. Residues: CASSYSSGGARETQYF.

J is TRBJ1-5 and V is TRBV28; 9 bases agree with TRBD1. Germline CDR1 and CDR2: MDHEN and SYDVKM. This CDR3 spans 14 amino acids. With V trimmed by 6 bases and J by 6 bases, 6 bases remained unmatched. This CDR3 reads CASRSQGASQPQHF. CDR3 DNA sequence: TGTGCCAGCAGGTCACAGGGGGCCAGTCAGCCCCAGCATTTT.

The chain carries TRBV7-8 and TRBJ1-1; maybe TRBD1 (5 bases). The V and J ends lost 0 bases and 1 base respectively, with 9 bases between them. This CDR3 has 15 residues. Per the germline V gene, CDR1 is SGHVS and CDR2 is FQNEAQ. The CDR3 region is CASSLAIGQNTEAFF. DNA for the CDR3: TGTGCCAGCAGCTTAGCGATAGGACAGAACACTGAAGCTTTCTTT. The full variable domain, in which reference TRBV7-8 and TRBJ1-1 provide the parts outside the CDR3, is GAGVSQSPRYKVAKRGQDVALRCDPISGHVSLFWYQQALGQGPEFLTYFQNEAQLDKSGLPSDRFFAERPEGSVSTLKIQRTQQEDSAVYLCASSLAIGQNTEAFFGQGTRLTVV.